These 8 T cell receptor beta chains came from one sample sequenced in a study of shared clonotypes between healthy human individuals. The assay was immunoSEQ multiplex PCR, and TCRdb's table has in-frame clones only and misses some. The sample shows around 700,000 clones, around 73% of them seen only once. Sequenced material: memory CD4+ T cells sorted from blood. Subset given: CD45RA-negative fraction. All receptors come from a woman between 25 and 40 years old in good health.

This chain links TRBV2 with TRBJ2-7; D remains unclear. This CDR3 is 13 amino acids long. The germline V gene encodes CDR1 SNHLY and CDR2 FYNNEI. The V end was cut by 3 bases, the J end by 2 bases, with 8 bases between. Here the CDR3 reads CASSEVLPYEQYF. CDR3 sequence (DNA): TGTGCCAGCAGTGAGGTCCTACCCTACGAGCAGTACTTC.

A few counts support this clone. V and J are TRBV19 and TRBJ1-1; 7 positions match TRBD1. Unmatched junction bases numbered 7, after V lost 11 bases and J lost 1 base. This CDR3 contains 13 residues. CDR1 is LNHDA, CDR2 SQIVND, per germline (reference sequence). The CDR3 DNA follows: TGTGCCGTAGGGGACAGACAGAACACTGAAGCTTTCTTT. This sequence encodes CAVGDRQNTEAFF.

The rearrangement links TRBV10-3 to TRBJ2-7, with D unclear. This CDR3 region has 15 residues. Trimming removed 0 bases at V and 0 bases at J, with 9 bases between. Germline assignment: CDR1 ENHRY and CDR2 SYGVKD. CDR3 sequence reads: CAISESSISSYEQYF. In nucleotides, the CDR3 is TGTGCCATCAGTGAGTCGAGTATCAGCTCCTACGAGCAGTACTTC.

The chain recombines TRBV19 with TRBJ2-5; D call uncertain. Looked up from germline, CDR1 is LNHDA and CDR2 is SQIVND (reference sequence). The CDR3 consists of 12 residues. The V and J ends lost 8 bases and 5 bases respectively, with 12 bases between them. The CDR3 coding sequence is TGTGCCAGTGGACCGACTGGGGAGACCCAGTACTTC. It yields the protein CASGPTGETQYF.

V and J are TRBV5-1 and TRBJ2-7, with D perhaps matching TRBD2 (6 bases). The CDR3 length is 15 residues. The V end lost 5 bases, the J end lost 0 bases, and 15 bases lay between the germline ends. CDR1 is SGHRS and CDR2 is YFSETQ in the germline V gene. Here the CDR3 reads CASRRDLTSSYEQYF. For the CDR3, the DNA is TGCGCCAGCAGAAGGGACTTGACGAGCTCCTACGAGCAGTACTTC. Together with reference TRBV5-1 and TRBJ2-7, the CDR3 gives the full variable domain: KAGVTQTPRYLIKTRGQQVTLSCSPISGHRSVSWYQQTPGQGLQFLFEYFSETQRNKGNFPGRFSGRQFSNSRSEMNVSTLELGDSALYLCASRRDLTSSYEQYFGPGTRLTVT.

This sequence joins TRBV19 and TRBJ2-1, with D tentatively TRBD1 (5 bases). CDR3 length: 16 residues. CDR1 and CDR2 (germline): LNHDA, SQIVND (reference sequence). The V end was cut by 4 bases, the J end by 5 bases, with 18 bases between. CDR3 amino acids: CASSTTRQRVNNEQFF. The CDR3 nucleotides read TGTGCCAGTAGTACAACCCGACAGAGAGTTAACAATGAGCAGTTCTTC.

The chain is built from TRBV27 and TRBJ2-1, with 8 bases matching TRBD2. Germline-derived CDR1 and CDR2 are MNHEY and SMNVEV (reference sequence). Losses at the gene ends were 7 bases for V and 6 bases for J; bases not matched to a gene: 11. This CDR3 is 15 amino acids long. The CDR3 loop is CASNRAGDGFNEQFF. CDR3 sequence (DNA): TGTGCCAGCAACCGAGCGGGAGATGGCTTCAATGAGCAGTTCTTC.

The rearrangement links TRBV7-3 to TRBJ2-1; D perhaps matches TRBD2 (6 bases). In germline, CDR1 is SGHTA, CDR2 FQGTGA. Trimming shortened V by 5 bases and J by 3 bases, and 8 bases separated the two germline ends. This CDR3 region has 13 residues. CDR3 DNA sequence: TGTGCCAGCAGCAAGACTAGCTACAATGAGCAGTTCTTC. The encoded protein is CASSKTSYNEQFF.